This T cell receptor beta chain appears in the sequencing data of a study of cytomegalovirus exposure and HLA in healthy donors. Study as a whole: Both the approximately 120 validation repertoires and the 600 to 750 first-cohort repertoires used the same platform, as reported by a later analysis. Study results and limitations: Researchers catalogued some 160 TCR beta chains as cytomegalovirus-associated. Researchers reported that a few CMV-associated chains were confirmed in vitro as CMV antigen-specific. For cytomegalovirus status, the classifier reportedly gave diagnoses with high specificity and sensitivity.

The CDR3 contains 14 residues. CDR1 and CDR2 from the germline V gene are MNHEY and SMNVEV (reference sequence). Trimming cost V 5 bases and J 4 bases; bases outside gene matches: 4. This clone came up once. The antigen is undetermined. Sequenced by immunoSEQ multiplex PCR; TCRdb stores in-frame clones only, minus some. The sample shows 250,000 to 350,000 clones, roughly 90% of them seen only once. What was sequenced was PBMCs. This TCR derives from a woman under 30 in good health and CMV-seronegative. This rearrangement joins TRBV27 to TRBJ1-4; 7 positions match TRBD1. The CDR3 DNA is TGTGCCAGCAGTCACCGGGACAGTAATGAAAAACTGTTTTTT. This encodes CASSHRDSNEKLFF.